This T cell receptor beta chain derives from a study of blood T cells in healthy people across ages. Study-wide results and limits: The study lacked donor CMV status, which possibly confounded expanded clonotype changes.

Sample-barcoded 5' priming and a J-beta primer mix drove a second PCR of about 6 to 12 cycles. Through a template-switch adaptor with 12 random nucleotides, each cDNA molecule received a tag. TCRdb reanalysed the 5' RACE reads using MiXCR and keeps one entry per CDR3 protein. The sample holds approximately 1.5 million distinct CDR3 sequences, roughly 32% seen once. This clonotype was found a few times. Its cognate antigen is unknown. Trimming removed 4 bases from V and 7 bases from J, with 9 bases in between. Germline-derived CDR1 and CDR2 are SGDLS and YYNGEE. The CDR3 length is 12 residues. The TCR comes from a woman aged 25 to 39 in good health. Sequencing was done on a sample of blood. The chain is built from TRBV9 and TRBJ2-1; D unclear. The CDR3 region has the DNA TGTGCCAGCAGCCCCAAGGTTAATGAGCAGTTCTTC. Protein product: CASSPKVNEQFF.